This record looks at one T cell receptor beta chain sequence and its context. The antigen is undetermined. The CDR3 consists of 13 residues. V was shortened by 5 bases and J by 0 bases, with 7 bases between the two germline ends. CDR1 is MNHEY, CDR2 SMNVEV, per germline (reference sequence). Each CDR3 protein is one row after TCRdb ran MiXCR on the 5' RACE reads. The sample consists of hundreds of thousands of distinct CDR3 sequences, 7.5% of them appearing once. This specimen comes from a study of identical twins. Findings and limits, study-wide: Model-predicted out-of-frame TCR alpha sharing fell below observed values in monozygotic twins. Out-of-frame alpha sequences common to twins were enriched for low generation probability. Twins' excess sharing was less marked for out-of-frame beta sequences. Memory repertoires showed no such pattern, whereas abundant cord blood beta clonotypes carried fewer insertions.

In addition, the sample was reused for a study of yellow fever vaccine responses in identical twins.

The material sequenced was CD8+ T cells sorted from blood. The V call is TRBV27, the J call TRBJ1-2; a weak D match, TRBD1 (5 bases). This clonotype was obtained from a woman younger than 30 in good health. In DNA, the CDR3 is TGTGCCAGCAGTCGGGGGGCTAACTATGGCTACACCTTC. As protein: CASSRGANYGYTF.